The 23 T cell receptor beta chains in this list originate from one sample, sequenced in a study of siplizumab effects on memory and regulatory T cells. Assay: immunoSEQ multiplex PCR; the TCRdb copy retains only in-frame clones and omits some. The sample has tens of thousands of clones, 89% seen once. Source material: naive CD4+ T cells sorted from blood. All receptors derive from a human donor in good health.

The chain uses TRBV19 and TRBJ2-3; the D is unclear. The V gene lost 1 base and the J gene lost 1 base, with 12 bases spanning the gap. The CDR3 covers 16 residues. Germline CDR1 is LNHDA and CDR2 is SQIVND (reference sequence). In nucleotides, the CDR3 is TGTGCCAGTAGTATAGTTAAAGACTGGCGCACAGATACGCAGTATTTT. Its translation: CASSIVKDWRTDTQYF.

This CDR3 is CASSLSGYEQYF. CDR3 nucleotide sequence: TGTGCCAGCAGCTTAAGCGGCTACGAGCAGTACTTC. The genes are TRBV11-3 and TRBJ2-7, with D possibly TRBD2 on 5 matching bases. This CDR3 is built from 12 residues. The germline V gene has CDR1 SGHNT and CDR2 YENEEA. V lost 2 bases to trimming and J lost 3 bases, with 5 bases between them.

The chain joins TRBV10-3 to TRBJ1-2, with D possibly being TRBD1 (6 bases). CDR3 size: 12 residues. V shed 6 bases and J shed 2 bases, with 7 bases lying between them. Germline assignment: CDR1 ENHRY and CDR2 SYGVKD. The CDR3 DNA reads TGTGCCATCAGCGGACAGAACTATGGCTACACCTTC. The encoded protein is CAISGQNYGYTF.

The table lists this clone with a count of one. CDR3 residues: CASRLGTPYGYTF. In DNA, the CDR3 is TGTGCAAGTCGCTTAGGGACGCCCTATGGCTACACCTTC. The gene calls are TRBV12-2 and TRBJ1-2. TRBV12-2 is shown as a pseudogene. The CDR3 loop spans 13 amino acids.

The rearrangement uses TRBV21-1 and TRBJ2-7; the table's D call, TRBD2, has no DNA check behind it. TRBV21-1 is termed a pseudogene. CDR3 size: 18 residues. CDR3 loop: CASSKEKLAGYTSYEQYF. The CDR3 DNA follows: TGTGCCAGCAGCAAAGAAAAACTAGCGGGGTACACCTCCTACGAGCAGTACTTC.

The chain uses TRBV6-5 and TRBJ1-5, with D maybe TRBD1 (5 bases). The length of the CDR3 is 13 residues. Germline V CDR1 and CDR2: MNHEY, SVGAGI. Trimming cost V 10 bases and J 4 bases, with 14 bases left between them. The CDR3 DNA is TGTGCCACCTCCGACAGACTTAATCAGCCCCAGCATTTT. Translated, it gives CATSDRLNQPQHF.

V gene TRBV11-3 combines with J gene TRBJ2-1, with 8 bases identical to TRBD2. The germline gives CDR1 SGHNT, CDR2 YENEEA. CDR3 size: 15 residues. Trimming took 0 bases from V and 10 from J; bases not matched to a gene: 8. The CDR3 region is CASSLDRAAGVEQFF. The CDR3 nucleotides are TGTGCCAGCAGCTTAGATCGGGCAGCGGGGGTCGAGCAGTTCTTC.

The rearrangement joins TRBV10-1 to TRBJ2-1; TRBD2 matches 7 bases. This CDR3 is 16 amino acids long. In germline, CDR1 is WNHNN, CDR2 SYGVQD (reference sequence). The ends lost 0 bases at V and 3 bases at J; junction bases unmatched: 5. In DNA form, the CDR3 reads TGCGCCAGCAGTGAGTCGCGGGCGGGAGACTACAATGAGCAGTTCTTC. It specifies CASSESRAGDYNEQFF.

The DNA for the CDR3 is TGTGCCAGCAGCTTAACGGACAGGGGGGACAATGAGCAGTTCTTC. This translates into CASSLTDRGDNEQFF. This sequence joins TRBV7-8 and TRBJ2-1, with TRBD1 matching 10 bases. This CDR3 is built from 15 residues. Germline trimming cut 2 bases from V and 5 bases from J; bases unmatched to any gene: 3. Looked up from germline, CDR1 is SGHVS and CDR2 is FQNEAQ.

The chain combines TRBV6-1 with TRBJ1-1; 7 bases fit TRBD1. Looked up from germline, CDR1 is MNHNS and CDR2 is SASEGT. The ends lost 5 bases at V and 6 bases at J; junction bases unmatched: 12. CDR3 size: 15 residues. Written as DNA, the CDR3 is TGTGCCAGCAGTCCGGGACAGCGGCCCCTCTCTGAAGCTTTCTTT. Amino acids: CASSPGQRPLSEAFF.

The V gene is TRBV18, the J gene TRBJ2-3; no firm D call. The germline CDR1 and CDR2 sequences are KGHSH and LQKENI. V was shortened by 2 bases and J by 0 bases, with 6 bases between the two germline ends. This CDR3 has 14 residues. This CDR3 reads CASSPRRSTDTQYF. The CDR3 DNA is TGTGCCAGCTCACCAAGGCGGAGCACAGATACGCAGTATTTT.

Concerning this clone: At one of its ends the junction is not consistent with the germline gene, which may arise from a read error. The rearrangement uses TRBV30 and TRBJ1-2; no definite D call. CDR1 and CDR2 from the germline V gene are GTSNPN and SVGIG (reference sequence). CDR3 length equals 11 residues. The DNA for the CDR3 is TGTGCCTGGAGTGTAGATTCAATCAGTGTCTTC. Encoded protein: CAWSVDSISVF.

The rearrangement uses TRBV15 and TRBJ2-3; 9 positions agree with TRBD1. V trimming: 8 bases; J trimming: 4 bases; junction bases outside the gene matches: 7. Looked up from germline, CDR1 is LNHNV and CDR2 is YYDKDF (reference sequence). This CDR3 has 14 amino acids. The CDR3: CATEVDRGADTQYF. Here the CDR3 DNA reads TGTGCCACCGAAGTCGACAGGGGGGCAGATACGCAGTATTTT.

This clone was seen only a few times. This chain links TRBV7-6 with TRBJ2-5; D not resolved. The V end was cut by 4 bases, the J end by 4 bases, with 13 bases between. Germline V gene lookup returns CDR1 SGHVS and CDR2 FNYEAQ. This CDR3 has 14 residues. The CDR3 DNA sequence: TGTGCCAGCAGCTCACCCAGACAAGGAGAGACCCAGTACTTC. This gives the protein CASSSPRQGETQYF.

This chain joins TRBV10-3 and TRBJ2-5; possible D gene TRBD1, 8 bases. The CDR3 spans 18 residues. Germline assignment: CDR1 ENHRY and CDR2 SYGVKD. V lost 0 bases and J 3 bases, leaving 20 bases between the germline ends. The CDR3 DNA reads TGTGCCATCAGTGAGTCAGGCGGGGGACAGGTTGGGAAAGAGACCCAGTACTTC. Its protein is CAISESGGGQVGKETQYF.

The CDR3 here is CASSFGLAGQETQYF. The CDR3 DNA is TGCGCCAGCAGCTTCGGACTAGCGGGGCAAGAGACCCAGTACTTC. The chain has TRBV5-1 and TRBJ2-5; 12 positions match TRBD2. This CDR3 has 15 residues. CDR1 is SGHRS, CDR2 YFSETQ, per germline. V lost 2 bases and J lost 2; bases outside the gene matches: 1.

The J gene is TRBJ2-5, the V gene TRBV19; D is perhaps TRBD1 or TRBD2 (5 bases each). Germline CDR1 LNHDA, CDR2 SQIVND (reference sequence). Trimming removed 2 bases from V and 9 bases from J, with 10 bases in between. The CDR3 has 12 amino acids. CDR3 loop: CASSIREGAQYF. The CDR3 region has the DNA TGTGCCAGTAGTATACGGGAAGGGGCCCAGTACTTC.

V usage is TRBV6-5 and J usage is TRBJ2-7; 7 bases are shared with TRBD2. Germline-derived CDR1 and CDR2 are MNHEY and SVGAGI. The junction had 5 bases not matched to a gene; V was cut back by 2 bases and J by 7 bases. CDR3 length equals 13 residues. Here the CDR3 reads CASSYELAREQYF. In DNA, the CDR3 is TGTGCCAGCAGTTACGAACTAGCGCGTGAGCAGTACTTC.

The chain links TRBV25-1 to TRBJ2-2; D remains unclear. CDR1 is MGHDK and CDR2 is SYGVNS in the germline V gene. V was clipped by 4 bases and J by 0 bases, with 9 bases between them. This CDR3 is built from 15 residues. The CDR3 is CASSVRTANTGELFF. CDR3 in DNA: TGTGCCAGCAGTGTAAGGACCGCGAACACCGGGGAGCTGTTTTTT.

The rearrangement uses TRBV25-1 and TRBJ2-7, with 8 bases identical to TRBD1. The ends lost 3 bases at V and 5 bases at J; junction bases unmatched: 6. The germline V gene has CDR1 MGHDK and CDR2 SYGVNS. This CDR3 region has 14 residues. CDR3 bases: TGTGCCAGCAGTGATTGGCAGGGGGCGGACGAGCAGTACTTC. It translates to CASSDWQGADEQYF.

The genes are TRBV7-2 and TRBJ1-5, with 7 bases lining up with TRBD1. V lost 4 bases, J lost 7 bases, and 7 bases stayed unmatched. The germline V gene has CDR1 SGHTA and CDR2 FQGNSA. CDR3 length: 14 residues. CDR3 region: CASSSDRVGQPQHF. DNA for the CDR3: TGTGCCAGCAGCTCTGACAGGGTGGGACAGCCCCAGCATTTT.

V and J are TRBV7-9 and TRBJ2-2; 8 bases fit TRBD2. Unmatched junction bases numbered 3, after V lost 0 bases and J lost 0 bases. Germline V gene data show CDR1 as SEHNR and CDR2 as FQNEAQ (reference sequence). This CDR3 comprises 17 residues. CDR3 DNA sequence: TGTGCCAGCAGCTTAGCCGAGACTAGCGCGAACACCGGGGAGCTGTTTTTT. Its translation: CASSLAETSANTGELFF.

The chain has TRBV5-6 and TRBJ1-2; 9 nucleotides align to TRBD1. This CDR3 spans 16 amino acids. With 1 base clipped from V and 7 bases from J, the junction kept 11 bases outside the gene matches. Germline assignment: CDR1 SGHDT and CDR2 YYEEEE. The chain's CDR3 is CASSLFGAGQGGGYTF. The CDR3 region has the DNA TGTGCCAGCAGCTTGTTTGGAGCGGGACAGGGCGGTGGCTACACCTTC. Looking up the rest from reference TRBV5-6 and TRBJ1-2 gives the full variable domain: DAGVTQSPTHLIKTRGQQVTLRCSPKSGHDTVSWYQQALGQGPQFIFQYYEEEERQRGNFPDRFSGHQFPNYSSELNVNALLLGDSALYLCASSLFGAGQGGGYTFGSGTRLTVV.